This T cell receptor beta chain was recovered during a study of OX40 agonist ivuxolimab in advanced cancers. Profiled with immunoSEQ multiplex PCR; TCRdb holds only in-frame clones, not every one. The table lists roughly 100,000 clones, approximately 87% of them singletons, with roughly 1.5% in the top ten. V lost 1 base to trimming and J lost 5 bases; unmatched junction nucleotides: 5. This CDR3 is 17 amino acids long. From germline, CDR1 is LNHDA and CDR2 SQIVND (reference sequence). This receptor was obtained from an adult with an advanced solid tumor such as melanoma, head and neck, liver or kidney cancer. The source was CD4+ or CD8+ T cells sorted from blood, collected in a trial of the OX40 agonist ivuxolimab. The chain has TRBV19 and TRBJ2-3; 14 nucleotides match TRBD2. CDR3 sequence reads: CASSIGGLAGVKDTQYF. The CDR3 coding sequence is TGTGCCAGTAGTATAGGGGGACTAGCGGGAGTGAAAGATACGCAGTATTTT.